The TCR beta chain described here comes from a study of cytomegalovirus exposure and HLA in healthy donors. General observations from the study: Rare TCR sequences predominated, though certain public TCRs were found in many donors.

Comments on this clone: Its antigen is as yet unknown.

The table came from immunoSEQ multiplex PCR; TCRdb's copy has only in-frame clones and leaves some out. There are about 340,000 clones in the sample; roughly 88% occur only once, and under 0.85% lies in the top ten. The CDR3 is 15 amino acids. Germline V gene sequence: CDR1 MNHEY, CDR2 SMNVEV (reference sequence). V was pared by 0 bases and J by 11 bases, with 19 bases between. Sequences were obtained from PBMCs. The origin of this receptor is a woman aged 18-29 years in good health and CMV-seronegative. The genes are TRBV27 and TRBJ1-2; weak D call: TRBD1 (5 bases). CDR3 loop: CASSLSGQGLSGYTF. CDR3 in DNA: TGTGCCAGCAGTTTATCGGGGCAGGGCCTCTCAGGGTACACCTTC.